The 32 T cell receptor beta chains in this list originate from one sample, sequenced in a study of metastatic and nonmetastatic thyroid tumors. Patients underwent thyroid surgery, and none had received any treatment before it. With MiXCR, TCRdb called clones anew from the PCR reads. The repertoire includes about 17,000 clones, approximately 27% of them detected once, and about a sixth sits in the top ten. Sequencing used tumor tissue. These receptors were obtained from a female donor with papillary thyroid cancer or a benign thyroid nodule (not recorded which). Some clones in this sample may be carry-over from other donors' samples.

The chain joins TRBV3-1 to TRBJ1-2; no clear D gene. This CDR3 region has 16 residues. Between the trimmed V and J ends, which lost 3 bases and 4 bases, there was a span of 18 bases. Germline lookup yields CDR1 LGHDT and CDR2 YNNKEL (reference sequence). CDR3 in DNA: TGTGCCAGCAGCCAGCCGGACGGGGTGGCCTTCTATGGCTACACCTTC. This codes for CASSQPDGVAFYGYTF.

This clone showed up many times. The chain has TRBV24-1 and TRBJ1-5, with D maybe TRBD1 (6 bases). Deletions cut 4 bases from V and 1 base from J, with 13 bases between. Germline CDR1 and CDR2: KGHDR and SFDVKD. This CDR3 comprises 16 residues. The CDR3 region is CATSDPRTGSNQPQHF. The CDR3, as DNA: TGTGCCACCAGTGACCCCCGAACAGGGAGCAATCAGCCCCAGCATTTT.

The chain carries TRBV11-2 and TRBJ2-7; D perhaps matches TRBD2 (6 bases). There are 13 residues in the CDR3. Germline values: CDR1 SGHAT, CDR2 FQNNGV. V lost 5 bases, J lost 7 bases, and 15 bases lay in between. CDR3 amino acids: CASSRESFGEQYF. The CDR3 bases are TGTGCCAGCAGCCGGGAGAGCTTTGGGGAGCAGTACTTC.

The rearrangement uses TRBV5-1 and TRBJ2-1; 10 bases are shared with TRBD2. The V and J ends lost 4 bases and 7 bases, in that order; junction bases with no gene match: 14. The CDR3 runs 17 residues. Germline V CDR1 and CDR2: SGHRS, YFSETQ. The CDR3 sequence: CASSPWLAGDLGNEQFF. CDR3 sequence (DNA): TGCGCCAGCAGCCCCTGGCTAGCGGGAGATCTAGGGAATGAGCAGTTCTTC.

This clone was observed many times. The chain links TRBV9 to TRBJ2-3; the D call may be TRBD1 or TRBD2 (6 bases each). The CDR3 contains 16 residues. Trimming took off 0 bases at V and 2 bases at J, with 13 bases between the two ends. Per germline, CDR1 SGDLS and CDR2 YYNGEE. The CDR3 nucleotides are TGTGCCAGCAGCGTAGAGTCAGGGGACTTCACAGATACGCAGTATTTT. This gives the protein CASSVESGDFTDTQYF.

This chain joins TRBV19 and TRBJ1-1; 11 bases are shared with TRBD1. CDR3 length: 14 amino acids. Trimming at V came to 7 bases and at J to 5 bases, leaving 6 bases not matched to a gene. Germline values: CDR1 LNHDA, CDR2 SQIVND (reference sequence). The CDR3 region is CASTLDRGLTEAFF. As DNA, the CDR3 is TGTGCCAGTACCCTGGACAGGGGGCTTACTGAAGCTTTCTTT.

The J gene is TRBJ2-1, the V gene TRBV12-3 or TRBV12-4; weak D call: TRBD2 (5 bases). V gave up 5 bases and J gave up 0 bases, with 11 bases separating them. The length of the CDR3 is 15 residues. Written as DNA, the CDR3 is TGTGCCAGCAGTCGAGACTACCCCTCCTACAATGAGCAGTTCTTC. It encodes CASSRDYPSYNEQFF.

This chain joins TRBV7-8 and TRBJ2-3; D is unclear. CDR1 and CDR2 from the germline V gene are SGHVS and FQNEAQ. V was shortened by 0 bases and J by 4 bases, with 11 bases between the two germline ends. CDR3 size: 15 residues. CDR3 sequence reads: CASSLAPIQADTQYF. The CDR3 DNA reads as TGTGCCAGCAGCTTAGCGCCGATCCAGGCAGATACGCAGTATTTT.

This chain connects TRBV5-4 to TRBJ1-4, with D maybe TRBD1 (5 bases). CDR1 and CDR2 (germline): SGHNT, YYREEE (reference sequence). The CDR3 totals 14 residues. The V and J ends lost 5 bases and 11 bases respectively, with 19 bases between them. CDR3 loop: CASSPGTPVRKLFF. The CDR3 bases are TGTGCCAGCAGTCCCGGGACCCCCGTTCGGAAACTGTTTTTT.

This clone showed up just a few times. CDR3 residues: CAISEPPPRANVLTF. CDR3 nucleotides: TGTGCCATCAGTGAGCCACCCCCGAGGGCCAACGTCCTGACTTTC. The V call is TRBV10-3, the J call TRBJ2-6; no definite D call. CDR3 size: 15 residues. Looked up from germline, CDR1 is ENHRY and CDR2 is SYGVKD. Trimming shortened V by 2 bases and J by 5 bases, and 10 bases separated the two germline ends.

The count of this clone is one. A read error may produce the germline difference seen at one junction end. The gene calls are TRBV18 and TRBJ1-2, with unresolved D. Germline V lookup: CDR1 KGHSH, CDR2 LQKENI. The CDR3 runs to 14 residues. CDR3 nucleotides: TGTACCAGCTCACCACCGGGTCAGGCGGCCTCCTACACCTTC. It translates to CTSSPPGQAASYTF. The full variable domain, with the rest looked up from reference TRBV18 and TRBJ1-2, is NAGVMQNPRHLVRRRGQEARLRCSPMKGHSHVYWYRQLPEEGLKFMVYLQKENIIDESGMPKERFSAEFPKEGPSILRIQQVVRGDSAAYFCTSSPPGQAASYTFGSGTRLTVV.

CDR3 DNA: TGTGCCAGCAGCCCAGGACAGGGGGCACAGCCCCAGCATTTT. Its translation is CASSPGQGAQPQHF. The gene calls are TRBV6-1 and TRBJ1-5; 11 bases line up with TRBD1. The V gene end was trimmed by 6 bases and the J gene end by 7 bases; junction bases not matched to a gene: 5. Germline assignment: CDR1 MNHNS and CDR2 SASEGT. CDR3 length: 14 residues.

The chain couples TRBV7-3 to TRBJ1-1; TRBD1 might be the D (5 bases). Trimming took off 2 bases at V and 0 bases at J, with 7 bases between the two ends. This CDR3 is 14 amino acids long. CDR1 is SGHTA, CDR2 FQGTGA, per germline. This chain's CDR3 is CASSLAGMNTEAFF. Written as DNA, the CDR3 is TGTGCCAGCAGCTTAGCAGGGATGAACACTGAAGCTTTCTTT.

This clone was picked up a small number of times. The gene calls are TRBV20-1 and TRBJ2-7, with D perhaps matching TRBD2 (6 bases). In germline, CDR1 is DFQATT, CDR2 SNEGSKA (reference sequence). This CDR3 is 11 amino acids long. The ends were cut back, 3 bases at V and 4 bases at J, with 7 bases in the middle. CDR3 loop: CSASGGYEQYF. Written as DNA, the CDR3 is TGCAGTGCTAGCGGGGGATACGAGCAGTACTTC.

Ten or more counts support this clone. This chain connects TRBV7-2 to TRBJ2-5; no clear D. The CDR3 length is 12 residues. Trimming removed 1 base from V and 2 bases from J, with 2 bases in between. The germline gives CDR1 SGHTA, CDR2 FQGNSA. The DNA for the CDR3 is TGTGCCAGCAGCTTAGAGCAAGAGACCCAGTACTTC. Translating it yields CASSLEQETQYF.

Comment on this clone: A junction end diverges from the germline sequence, so it may reflect a read error. The rearrangement joins TRBV6-1 to TRBJ1-3; D remains unclear. The CDR3 totals 14 residues. Germline-derived CDR1 and CDR2 are MNHNS and SASEGT. CDR3 amino acids: CASSPGSTGNNIYF. CDR3 in DNA: TGTGCCAGCAGTCCAGGCTCTACTGGAAACAACATATATTTT.

This clone was seen repeatedly, ten times or more. CDR3 protein: CASSGSTSGRQYNEQFF. CDR3 nucleotide sequence: TGTGCCAGCAGCGGCTCGACTAGCGGGAGGCAGTACAATGAGCAGTTCTTC. J is TRBJ2-1 and V is TRBV9, with TRBD2 matching 13 bases. Germline loops: CDR1 SGDLS, CDR2 YYNGEE. The V segment lost 3 bases and the J segment 4 bases; nucleotides outside the gene matches: 7. This CDR3 comprises 17 residues.

This clone was seen repeatedly, ten times or more. This CDR3 is CASSFGGQPQHF. The CDR3 nucleotides read TGTGCCAGCAGCTTCGGGGGTCAGCCCCAGCATTTT. The rearrangement uses TRBV7-2 and TRBJ1-5, with D possibly matching TRBD1 (5 bases). V was cut by 3 bases and J by 6 bases, with 6 bases left in between. CDR1 and CDR2 from the germline V gene are SGHTA and FQGNSA. CDR3 size: 12 residues.

By proportion, this clone is medium-sized (0.01 to 0.1%). This rearrangement joins TRBV28 to TRBJ1-2, with 11 bases aligning to TRBD1. CDR1 and CDR2 from the germline V gene are MDHEN and SYDVKM. This CDR3 is built from 14 residues. V lost 6 bases, J lost 6 bases, and 6 bases stayed unmatched. CDR3 loop: CASSWTGGTDGYTF. CDR3 sequence (DNA): TGTGCCAGCAGCTGGACAGGGGGCACAGATGGCTACACCTTC.

This clone showed up just once. The junction departs from the called germline gene at one end, perhaps through a read error. V is TRBV15 and J is TRBJ2-1; 8 bases agree with TRBD1. The CDR3 sequence is 18 residues long. CDR1 is LNHNV, CDR2 YYDKDF, per germline (reference sequence). CDR3 nucleotides: TGTGCCACCAGAAGAGCCATCGTCACCAGGACAGGGAGCAATGAGCAGTTCTTC. Translated: CATRRAIVTRTGSNEQFF. The full variable domain, rest sourced from reference TRBV15 and TRBJ2-1, is DAMVIQNPRYQVTQFGKPVTLSCSQTLNHNVMYWYQQKSSQAPKLLFHYYDKDFNNEADTPDNFQSRRPNTSFCFLDIRSPGLGDTAMYLCATRRAIVTRTGSNEQFFGPGTRLTVL.

This chain connects TRBV5-1 to TRBJ1-1, with 8 nucleotides matching TRBD1. The CDR3 runs to 14 residues. V trimming: 5 bases; J trimming: 7 bases; junction bases outside the gene matches: 10. The germline gives CDR1 SGHRS, CDR2 YFSETQ. The CDR3 is CASRNMDRAREAFF. Written as DNA, the CDR3 is TGCGCCAGCAGGAATATGGACAGGGCACGTGAAGCTTTCTTT.

By share, this clone counts as medium-sized. The CDR3 bases are TGTGCCAGCAGTAACCGGGACCTTAGGTTCTCTCTCCACTTT. Translation: CASSNRDLRFSLHF. The V and J genes are TRBV28 and TRBJ1-6; D is possibly TRBD1 (5 bases). The CDR3 has 14 amino acids. V gave up 5 bases and J gave up 16 bases, with 21 bases separating them. Germline CDR1 MDHEN, CDR2 SYDVKM.

By frequency in the sample, this clone is medium-sized. The gene calls are TRBV28 and TRBJ2-7; no firm D call. Germline CDR1 is MDHEN and CDR2 is SYDVKM. The CDR3 sequence is 16 residues long. The ends were cut back, 3 bases at V and 2 bases at J, with 17 bases in the middle. The CDR3 region has the DNA TGTGCCAGCAGTTTTATCCTCGACGGGTTAGCCTACGAGCAGTACTTC. Translating it yields CASSFILDGLAYEQYF.

This clone is a singleton in its sample. The chain is built from TRBV9 and TRBJ2-7, with 7 bases identical to TRBD1. Looked up from germline, CDR1 is SGDLS and CDR2 is YYNGEE. CDR3 length equals 19 residues. V shed 3 bases, J shed 7 bases, and the junction held 25 bases outside the gene matches. This CDR3 is CASSAATSRDRGTYNEQYF. The CDR3 DNA is TGTGCCAGCAGCGCCGCCACGTCCCGGGACAGAGGAACCTACAATGAGCAGTACTTC.

Only a few counts were recorded for this clone. J is TRBJ2-7 and V is TRBV11-2; 8 bases are shared with TRBD2. V trimming: 5 bases; J trimming: 5 bases; junction bases outside the gene matches: 5. The CDR3 covers 13 residues. Germline-derived CDR1 and CDR2 are SGHAT and FQNNGV. The CDR3 nucleotides read TGTGCCAGCAGCATCGGACTAGCCAACGAGCAGTACTTC. Translation: CASSIGLANEQYF.

This clone was seen many times. The chain is built from TRBV13 and TRBJ2-3, with 8 bases lining up with TRBD2. The CDR3 has 17 amino acids. Germline-derived CDR1 and CDR2 are PRHDT and FYEKMQ (reference sequence). Trimming took 5 bases from V and 5 from J; bases not matched to a gene: 15. This CDR3 reads CASSLAQLAEVRDTQYF. As DNA, the CDR3 is TGTGCCAGCAGCCTAGCTCAACTAGCGGAGGTGAGAGATACGCAGTATTTT. The complete variable domain, with remaining parts taken from reference TRBV13 and TRBJ2-3, reads AAGVIQSPRHLIKEKRETATLKCYPIPRHDTVYWYQQGPGQDPQFLISFYEKMQSDKGSIPDRFSAQQFSDYHSELNMSSLELGDSALYFCASSLAQLAEVRDTQYFGPGTRLTVL.

With respect to this clone: One end of the junction varies from germline; a read error may be responsible. V and J are TRBV19 and TRBJ1-4; 8 nucleotides line up with TRBD1. The CDR3 is 13 residues long. CDR1 is LNHDA and CDR2 is SQIVND in the germline V gene (reference sequence). The CDR3 region has the DNA TGTGCCAGTATTACGGGACAGGAACGAAAACCGTTTTTT. Translating gives CASITGQERKPFF.

V gene TRBV27 combines with J gene TRBJ2-5; TRBD1 aligns across 8 bases. Germline-derived CDR1 and CDR2 are MNHEY and SMNVEV (reference sequence). CDR3 size: 15 residues. V shed 5 bases and J 8 bases; nucleotides not matched to a gene: 13. The DNA of the CDR3 is TGTGCCAGCAGTCCCCTACGACAGGGGATGGATACCCAGTACTTC. Its protein is CASSPLRQGMDTQYF.

Concerning this clone itself: Compared with germline, one end of the junction differs, possibly owing to a read error. CDR3: CASSLTEYQPQHF. The CDR3 DNA reads as TGTGCCAGTAGTTTAACAGAATATCAGCCCCAGCATTTT. J is TRBJ1-5 and V is TRBV27; D not certain. This CDR3 is built from 13 residues. CDR1 is MNHEY and CDR2 is SMNVEV in the germline V gene (reference sequence).

As to this clone: A much larger clone is a single base away; this may be a read error. The chain couples TRBV20-1 to TRBJ2-5, with D possibly being TRBD1 (5 bases). The V gene lost 5 bases and the J gene lost 5 bases, with 6 bases spanning the gap. The CDR3 has 10 residues. In germline, CDR1 is DFQATT, CDR2 SNEGSKA (reference sequence). The CDR3 region is CSADSETQYF. The CDR3 DNA is TGCAGTGCTGACAGTGAGACCCAGTACTTC.

This clone was picked up a small number of times. The CDR3 sequence: CDISPGALLGYTF. DNA of the CDR3: TGTGACATCTCCCCTGGGGCCCTCCTTGGATACACCTTC. The chain recombines TRBV6-1 with TRBJ1-2; D possibly corresponds to TRBD1 (5 bases). CDR1 and CDR2 from the germline V gene are MNHNS and SASEGT. The CDR3 has 13 amino acids.

This chain joins TRBV11-2 and TRBJ2-2; 8 nucleotides agree with TRBD1. The CDR3 extends over 16 amino acids. V lost 4 bases and J lost 11; bases outside the gene matches: 15. The germline V gene has CDR1 SGHAT and CDR2 FQNNGV. The CDR3 nucleotides read TGTGCCAGCAGCTATCGGACAGGGTGGGGCGCCGTTGAGCTGTTTTTT. Its translation is CASSYRTGWGAVELFF.